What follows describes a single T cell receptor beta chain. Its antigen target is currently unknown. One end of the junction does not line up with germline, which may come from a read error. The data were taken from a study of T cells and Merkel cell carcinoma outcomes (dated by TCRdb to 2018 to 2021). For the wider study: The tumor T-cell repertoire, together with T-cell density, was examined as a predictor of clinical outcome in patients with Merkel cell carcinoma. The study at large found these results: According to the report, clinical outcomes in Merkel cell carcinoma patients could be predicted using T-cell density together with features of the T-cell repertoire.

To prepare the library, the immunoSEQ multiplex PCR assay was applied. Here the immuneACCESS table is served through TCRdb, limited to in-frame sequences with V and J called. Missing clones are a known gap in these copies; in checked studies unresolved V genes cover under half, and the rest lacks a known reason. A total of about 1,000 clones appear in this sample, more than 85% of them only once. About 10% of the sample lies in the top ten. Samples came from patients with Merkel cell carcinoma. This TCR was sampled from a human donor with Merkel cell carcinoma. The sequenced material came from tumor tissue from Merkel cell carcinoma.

The CDR3 region has the sequence CASSPGSRTDTQYF. The nucleotide sequence reads TGTGCCAGCAGTCCGGGCAGCCGCACAGATACGCAATATTTT. This chain joins TRBV25-1 to TRBJ2-3, with no confident D gene call. From the cysteine up to the phenylalanine, the CDR3 has a length of 14 residues. The DNA shown is the 42-base CDR3, in frame from base 1. Taken from the germline V gene, the CDR1 and CDR2 loops are MGHDK and SYGVNS.